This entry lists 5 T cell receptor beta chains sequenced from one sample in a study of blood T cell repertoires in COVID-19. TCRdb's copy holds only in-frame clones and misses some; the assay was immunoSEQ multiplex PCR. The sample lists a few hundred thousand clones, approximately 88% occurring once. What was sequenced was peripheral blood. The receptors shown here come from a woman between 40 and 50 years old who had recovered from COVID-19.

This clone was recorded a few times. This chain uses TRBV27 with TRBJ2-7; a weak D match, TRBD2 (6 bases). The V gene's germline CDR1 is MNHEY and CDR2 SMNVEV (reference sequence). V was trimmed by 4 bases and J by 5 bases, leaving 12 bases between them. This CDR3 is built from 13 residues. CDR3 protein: CASSSLGEDEQYF. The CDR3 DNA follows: TGTGCCAGCAGTTCGCTGGGGGAGGACGAGCAGTACTTC.

DNA of the CDR3: TGTGCCAGCAGTTGGGGGACTAGCGGGAGCGGCACCGGGGAGCTGTTTTTT. Protein: CASSWGTSGSGTGELFF. V is TRBV27 and J is TRBJ2-2; 14 bases align to TRBD2. Germline V gene data show CDR1 as MNHEY and CDR2 as SMNVEV (reference sequence). CDR3 size: 17 residues. J lost 4 bases, V lost 4 bases, and 5 bases had no gene match.

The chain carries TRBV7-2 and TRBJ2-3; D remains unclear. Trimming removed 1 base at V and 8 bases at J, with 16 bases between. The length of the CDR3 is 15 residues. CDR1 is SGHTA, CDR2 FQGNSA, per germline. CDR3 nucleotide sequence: TGTGCCAGCAGCTTAGAGTCCCTCGGTCAGGCTACGCAGTATTTT. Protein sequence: CASSLESLGQATQYF.

The DNA for the CDR3 is TGTGCCAGCAGCCCGACTAGCGGAGAGCAGTTCTTC. Residues: CASSPTSGEQFF. This chain connects TRBV2 to TRBJ2-1, with 9 positions matching TRBD2. The CDR3 length is 12 residues. Germline CDR1 is SNHLY and CDR2 is FYNNEI. V shed 6 bases, J shed 10 bases, and the junction held 4 bases outside the gene matches.

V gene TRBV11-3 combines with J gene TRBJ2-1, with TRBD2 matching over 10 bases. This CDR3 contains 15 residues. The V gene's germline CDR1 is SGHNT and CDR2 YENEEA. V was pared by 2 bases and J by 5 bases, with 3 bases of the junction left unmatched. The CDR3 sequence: CASSLTGTSDNEQFF. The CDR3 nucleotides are TGTGCCAGCAGCTTAACCGGGACTAGCGACAATGAGCAGTTCTTC.